These 12 T cell receptor beta chains were all obtained from the same sample, sequenced in a study of human T cells and chemical hapten exposure. Time point specified: pre-sensitization, week 0. Treatment: therapeutic diphenylcyclopropenone sensitization with weekly scalp DPC. TCRdb ran MiXCR on the RACE reads and lists one entry per CDR3 protein. The profile covers a few hundred thousand distinct CDR3 sequences, with roughly 8.9% appearing a single time and over 2% taken by the ten largest. Sequencing was performed on whole blood, taken in connection with sensitization to the hapten diphenylcyclopropenone (DPC). These receptors came from a middle-aged woman with alopecia areata. Some clones in this sample may be carry-over from other donors' samples.

The rearrangement joins TRBV20-1 to TRBJ2-1, with D maybe TRBD2 (6 bases). CDR3 size: 14 residues. Looked up from germline, CDR1 is DFQATT and CDR2 is SNEGSKA (reference sequence). V was trimmed by 2 bases and J by 0 bases, leaving 8 bases between them. The CDR3 loop is CSARRRASYNEQFF. The CDR3 bases are TGCAGTGCTAGACGGAGGGCCTCCTACAATGAGCAGTTCTTC.

The sample holds a few counts of this clonotype. The V and J genes are TRBV20-1 and TRBJ2-3; 10 bases fit TRBD2. The length of the CDR3 is 15 residues. Germline lookup yields CDR1 DFQATT and CDR2 SNEGSKA (reference sequence). Trimming at V came to 1 base and at J to 4 bases, leaving 5 bases not matched to a gene. The CDR3 protein is CSARVLAGDSDTQYF. The CDR3 DNA follows: TGCAGTGCTAGAGTTCTAGCGGGAGACTCAGATACGCAGTATTTT.

This clonotype appeared many times. The V and J genes are TRBV28 and TRBJ2-3; D is unresolved. This CDR3 region has 13 residues. V lost 8 bases to trimming and J lost 2 bases, with 11 bases between them. From germline, CDR1 is MDHEN and CDR2 SYDVKM. The CDR3 reads CASLEIHTDTQYF. CDR3 sequence (DNA): TGTGCCAGCCTCGAAATCCACACAGATACGCAGTATTTT.

The chain is built from TRBV6-2 or TRBV6-3 and TRBJ2-7, with D possibly TRBD2 on 6 matching bases. The V gene's germline CDR1 is MNHEY and CDR2 SVGEGT. With 5 bases removed from V and 2 bases from J, the gap between germline ends came to 16 bases. The CDR3 length is 15 residues. The CDR3 coding sequence is TGTGCCAGCAGTCGGGGACCAGCGGGCGCCTACGAGCAGTACTTC. Its protein is CASSRGPAGAYEQYF.

The CDR3 spells CATSDPLAGGPGELFF. The CDR3, as DNA: TGTGCCACCAGTGACCCTCTAGCGGGAGGGCCCGGGGAGCTGTTTTTT. The J gene is TRBJ2-2, the V gene TRBV24-1; the match to TRBD2 covers 12 bases. CDR3 size: 16 residues. Germline assignment: CDR1 KGHDR and CDR2 SFDVKD. V dropped 4 bases and J dropped 6; count of bases not matched to a gene: 5.

This clonotype was found a few times. The chain has TRBV7-3 and TRBJ2-2; no clear D gene. Germline CDR1 is SGHTA and CDR2 is FQGTGA. The CDR3 length is 14 residues. Trimming stripped 4 bases from V and 6 bases from J, with 12 bases between. The CDR3 DNA reads TGTGCCAGCAGCTCACTGGTAACGGCCGGGGAGCTGTTTTTT. Amino acid sequence: CASSSLVTAGELFF.

Only a few counts were recorded for this clonotype. The V and J genes are TRBV11-2 and TRBJ2-1; 8 bases fit TRBD2. V shed 5 bases and J 0 bases; nucleotides not matched to a gene: 6. The germline gives CDR1 SGHAT, CDR2 FQNNGV. This CDR3 region has 16 residues. The CDR3 protein is CASSPLAGYSYNEQFF. In DNA, the CDR3 is TGTGCCAGCAGCCCATTAGCGGGGTACTCCTACAATGAGCAGTTCTTC.

This clonotype was detected ten times or more. The rearrangement uses TRBV7-9 and TRBJ1-5, with D possibly TRBD1 on 5 matching bases. This CDR3 comprises 16 residues. V was cut by 5 bases and J by 2 bases, with 16 bases left in between. Germline CDR1 is SEHNR and CDR2 is FQNEAQ (reference sequence). CDR3 loop: CASSPSGGAGNQPQHF. CDR3 in DNA: TGTGCCAGCAGCCCTTCCGGGGGTGCGGGCAATCAGCCCCAGCATTTT.

J is TRBJ1-1 and V is TRBV7-9; the match to TRBD1 covers 8 bases. Germline V gives CDR1 SEHNR, CDR2 FQNEAQ (reference sequence). The CDR3 spans 14 residues. V shed 3 bases, J shed 5 bases, and the junction held 5 bases outside the gene matches. CDR3 sequence reads: CASSFQGAATEAFF. The CDR3 nucleotides read TGTGCCAGCAGCTTTCAGGGGGCTGCGACTGAAGCTTTCTTT.

This clonotype was counted only a few times. The chain links TRBV20-1 to TRBJ1-6, with TRBD1 as a possible D gene (5 bases). V was shortened by 5 bases and J by 0 bases, with 23 bases between the two germline ends. The CDR3 sequence is 19 residues long. Germline values: CDR1 DFQATT, CDR2 SNEGSKA (reference sequence). The CDR3 reads CSALEGALPPSSYNSPLHF. In DNA, the CDR3 is TGCAGTGCTCTGGAAGGGGCGCTACCACCCAGCTCCTATAATTCACCCCTCCACTTT.

This clonotype was observed a handful of times. The J gene is TRBJ2-4, the V gene TRBV9; 7 nucleotides line up with TRBD1. From germline, CDR1 is SGDLS and CDR2 YYNGEE. The CDR3 covers 18 residues. V was clipped by 0 bases and J by 4 bases; unmatched bases: 13. The CDR3 DNA reads as TGTGCCAGCAGCGTAGAACCCCTCCGAGGACAGGAGAAAAACATTCAGTACTTC. Protein product: CASSVEPLRGQEKNIQYF.

The V gene is TRBV5-5, the J gene TRBJ2-5; D gene unclear. Trimming left V 0 bases short and J 4 bases short, with 13 bases between. Per the germline V gene, CDR1 is SGHKS and CDR2 is YYEKEE (reference sequence). The CDR3 is 15 residues long. CDR3 residues: CASSLAPERLETQYF. The CDR3 DNA sequence: TGTGCCAGCAGCTTGGCCCCGGAGCGTTTAGAGACCCAGTACTTC.